These 22 T cell receptor beta chains were all obtained from the same sample, sequenced in a study of blood T cell repertoires in COVID-19. Here immunoSEQ multiplex PCR was the method, and the copy in TCRdb shows in-frame clones only, minus some. The sample shows some 110,000 clones, roughly 90% of them seen only once. The sequencing input was peripheral blood. Receptors were obtained from a man aged 70 or older who had recovered from COVID-19.

V usage is TRBV5-1 and J usage is TRBJ1-2; D uncertain. The germline V gene has CDR1 SGHRS and CDR2 YFSETQ. The CDR3 covers 16 residues. The V end lost 0 bases, the J end lost 8 bases, and 20 bases lay between the germline ends. CDR3 sequence reads: CASSLGGASGPRGYTF. DNA of the CDR3: TGCGCCAGCAGCTTGGGAGGAGCCAGCGGCCCGCGGGGCTACACCTTC.

This chain links TRBV28 with TRBJ1-2; D is possibly TRBD1 (6 bases). Looked up from germline, CDR1 is MDHEN and CDR2 is SYDVKM. Trimming removed 7 bases from V and 2 bases from J, with 8 bases in between. This CDR3 comprises 12 residues. In nucleotides, the CDR3 is TGTGCCAGCACCCAGGGGAACTATGGCTACACCTTC. This translates into CASTQGNYGYTF.

The chain recombines TRBV2 with TRBJ1-1, with 9 bases fitting TRBD1. CDR1 and CDR2 from the germline V gene are SNHLY and FYNNEI. This CDR3 is 14 amino acids long. J was trimmed by 3 bases and V by 6 bases; bases with no gene match: 5. This CDR3 reads CASRDRGGDTEAFF. CDR3 nucleotide sequence: TGTGCCAGCAGGGACAGGGGTGGGGACACTGAAGCTTTCTTT.

The chain has TRBV19 and TRBJ1-6; D perhaps matches TRBD1 (5 bases). From germline, CDR1 is LNHDA and CDR2 SQIVND (reference sequence). The CDR3 is made up of 16 amino acids. The V end lost 7 bases, the J end lost 4 bases, and 17 bases lay between the germline ends. CDR3 sequence: CASTRVWGEYNSPLHF. The CDR3 coding sequence is TGTGCCAGTACCCGGGTGTGGGGGGAATATAATTCACCCCTCCACTTT.

The V gene is TRBV21-1, the J gene TRBJ1-2. TRBV21-1 is described as a pseudogene. This CDR3 region has 13 residues. The CDR3 nucleotides are TGTGCCAGCAGCTCCCGAGGTAAGTATGGCTACACCTTC. Translated, it gives CASSSRGKYGYTF.

The V gene is TRBV10-1, the J gene TRBJ1-1; no definite D call. This CDR3 contains 12 residues. Per the germline V gene, CDR1 is WNHNN and CDR2 is SYGVQD (reference sequence). V was trimmed by 4 bases and J by 3 bases, leaving 6 bases between them. The CDR3 sequence is CASSGPYTEAFF. CDR3 coding DNA: TGCGCCAGCAGTGGTCCGTACACTGAAGCTTTCTTT.

The chain carries TRBV6-1 and TRBJ2-7; D gene unclear. V gave up 3 bases and J gave up 0 bases, with 12 bases separating them. CDR3 length: 15 amino acids. The germline V gene has CDR1 MNHNS and CDR2 SASEGT. The CDR3 protein is CASSDVAESSYEQYF. In DNA form, the CDR3 reads TGTGCCAGCAGTGACGTGGCAGAAAGCTCCTACGAGCAGTACTTC.

V gene TRBV6-5 combines with J gene TRBJ1-5, with D maybe TRBD1 (5 bases). The CDR3 length is 14 residues. Trimming took 7 bases from V and 2 from J, leaving 12 bases between them. CDR1 and CDR2 from the germline V gene are MNHEY and SVGAGI. The CDR3 bases are TGTGCCAGCATTGGGGCACGGGGCAATCAGCCCCAGCATTTT. Translation gives CASIGARGNQPQHF.

The chain joins TRBV5-1 to TRBJ2-7, with 11 bases lining up with TRBD1. Germline CDR1 is SGHRS and CDR2 is YFSETQ. CDR3 size: 14 residues. V was clipped by 2 bases and J by 3 bases; unmatched bases: 1. CDR3 DNA: TGCGCCAGCAGCTTCGGGACAGGGGGCTACGAGCAGTACTTC. This sequence encodes CASSFGTGGYEQYF.

The chain joins TRBV7-8 to TRBJ2-7, with 9 bases fitting TRBD2. The CDR3 totals 15 residues. Losses at the gene ends were 5 bases for V and 4 bases for J; bases not matched to a gene: 9. Germline CDR1 is SGHVS and CDR2 is FQNEAQ. The CDR3 region is CASSPPLREGYEQYF. The CDR3 DNA sequence: TGTGCCAGCAGCCCCCCGTTGCGGGAGGGTTACGAGCAGTACTTC.

J is TRBJ1-2 and V is TRBV28, with 11 bases fitting TRBD1. The CDR3 runs to 16 residues. Germline V gene data show CDR1 as MDHEN and CDR2 as SYDVKM. Trimming took 8 bases from V and 5 from J; bases not matched to a gene: 13. The CDR3 spells CASDNSRTGGGYGYTF. CDR3 nucleotides: TGTGCCAGCGATAACTCGAGGACAGGGGGCGGGTATGGCTACACCTTC.

A single count supports this clone. The V and J genes are TRBV15 and TRBJ1-3; D might be TRBD1 (5 bases). V was shortened by 0 bases and J by 7 bases, with 19 bases between the two germline ends. The CDR3 extends over 17 amino acids. CDR1 is LNHNV, CDR2 YYDKDF, per germline (reference sequence). CDR3 protein: CATSRELMTAGGNTIYF. The CDR3 DNA sequence: TGTGCCACCAGCAGAGAACTAATGACAGCGGGTGGGAACACCATATATTTT.

The rearrangement joins TRBV11-3 to TRBJ2-1; D is possibly TRBD1 (5 bases). CDR3 size: 14 residues. The germline V gene encodes CDR1 SGHNT and CDR2 YENEEA. The V and J ends lost 4 bases and 5 bases respectively, with 12 bases between them. The CDR3: CASSSQGPHNEQFF. The CDR3, as DNA: TGTGCCAGCAGCTCCCAGGGTCCCCACAATGAGCAGTTCTTC.

This rearrangement joins TRBV7-2 to TRBJ1-3; D not certain. Trimming removed 2 bases from V and 0 bases from J, with 11 bases in between. The germline V gene encodes CDR1 SGHTA and CDR2 FQGNSA. The CDR3 loop spans 16 amino acids. The DNA for the CDR3 is TGTGCCAGCAGCTTACCTCGGAGATCCTCTGGAAACACCATATATTTT. Residues: CASSLPRRSSGNTIYF.

This clone was seen only a few times. The chain has TRBV27 and TRBJ2-7, with TRBD2 matching over 9 bases. The junction had 8 bases not matched to a gene; V was cut back by 6 bases and J by 5 bases. This CDR3 comprises 14 residues. CDR1 MNHEY and CDR2 SMNVEV come from the germline V gene (reference sequence). The CDR3 reads CASREAGGGNEQYF. DNA of the CDR3: TGTGCCAGCAGGGAAGCGGGGGGTGGAAACGAGCAGTACTTC.

This chain connects TRBV6-5 to TRBJ1-1; 9 positions agree with TRBD1. This CDR3 comprises 14 residues. J lost 5 bases, V lost 8 bases, and 9 bases had no gene match. Looked up from germline, CDR1 is MNHEY and CDR2 is SVGAGI. In DNA, the CDR3 is TGTGCCAGCTTTACACAGGGGGCGAGTACTGAAGCTTTCTTT. Amino acid sequence: CASFTQGASTEAFF.

This chain joins TRBV21-1 and TRBJ2-5; TRBD1 is the table's D call and was not checked against the DNA. TRBV21-1 represents a pseudogene. The length of the CDR3 is 13 residues. The CDR3 loop reads CASGAGRQETQYF. CDR3 DNA: TGTGCCAGCGGTGCAGGTCGACAAGAGACCCAGTACTTC.

The chain uses TRBV18 and TRBJ2-7; 8 bases are shared with TRBD1. With 0 bases clipped from V and 5 bases from J, the junction kept 6 bases outside the gene matches. This CDR3 is built from 15 residues. Per germline, CDR1 KGHSH and CDR2 LQKENI. The CDR3 loop reads CASSPPRQGSHEQYF. The CDR3, as DNA: TGTGCCAGCTCACCACCCCGACAGGGGTCCCACGAGCAGTACTTC.

The chain links TRBV28 to TRBJ2-3, with TRBD2 matching 7 bases. The V gene end was trimmed by 6 bases and the J gene end by 1 base; junction bases not matched to a gene: 1. The CDR3 consists of 13 residues. Germline lookup yields CDR1 MDHEN and CDR2 SYDVKM. The CDR3 region is CASSLAGTDTQYF. The CDR3 nucleotides are TGTGCCAGCAGCCTAGCGGGCACAGATACGCAGTATTTT.

J is TRBJ1-2 and V is TRBV7-9; a weak D match, TRBD1 (5 bases). The CDR3 totals 15 residues. Germline CDR1 and CDR2: SEHNR and FQNEAQ (reference sequence). Trimming shortened V by 1 base and J by 6 bases, and 15 bases separated the two germline ends. This chain's CDR3 is CASSLGAGIQNGYTF. The DNA for the CDR3 is TGTGCCAGCAGCTTAGGGGCAGGGATACAAAATGGCTACACCTTC.

This chain uses TRBV7-6 with TRBJ2-3; D perhaps matches TRBD2 (6 bases). The V gene's germline CDR1 is SGHVS and CDR2 FNYEAQ. V lost 0 bases to trimming and J lost 4 bases, with 11 bases between them. The CDR3 contains 15 residues. CDR3 sequence reads: CASSLALGGADTQYF. The CDR3, as DNA: TGTGCCAGCAGCTTAGCGCTAGGAGGGGCAGATACGCAGTATTTT.

This rearrangement joins TRBV19 to TRBJ1-5; D unresolved. The V end lost 3 bases, the J end lost 6 bases, and 15 bases lay between the germline ends. Germline V CDR1 and CDR2: LNHDA, SQIVND (reference sequence). This CDR3 region has 15 residues. CDR3 residues: CASSMTHQAGQPQHF. The CDR3 DNA reads TGTGCCAGTAGTATGACTCACCAAGCGGGTCAGCCCCAGCATTTT.